This TCR beta chain was recorded in a study of vaccination effects on CD4 cells after COVID-19. On the study more broadly: All participants had two doses of either the BNT162b2 or mRNA-1273 vaccine.

Overall study results and limits: Substantial clonal contraction characterized both infection- and vaccine-induced clones late after vaccination. There were few convalescent patients in the study and no early post-infection timepoints.

Sequencing was performed with immunoSEQ multiplex PCR; in TCRdb, only in-frame clones are kept and a portion is missing. Here the sample spans approximately 30,000 clones, around 75% being singletons. Deletions cut 6 bases from V and 6 bases from J, with 18 bases between. CDR1 SQVTM and CDR2 ANQGSEA come from the germline V gene. The CDR3 loop spans 13 amino acids. Ahead of sequencing, the ViraFEST assay grew antigen-specific CD4+ T cells using viral peptide pools. Investigators separated out CD4+ T cells once around eleven days of culture had passed. Negative nucleocapsid antibody tests before and after vaccination confirmed no previous SARS-CoV-2 infection. A word on this clone: Its specificity is not known.

The rearrangement joins TRBV29-1 to TRBJ2-7, with TRBD1 as a possible D gene (5 bases). Sequenced here: CD4+ T cells from PBMCs cultured with HCoV-NL63 spike peptides, sampled before COVID-19 vaccination. This TCR was recovered from a human donor who received a COVID-19 vaccine. The DNA of the CDR3 is TGCAGCGTCGCTCGACAGTATACGGTCGAGCAGTACTTC. Protein product: CSVARQYTVEQYF.